This T cell receptor (beta chain) was found in a study of T cell responses to AZD1222 COVID-19 vaccine. Looking at the study overall: Second doses that came at about 4 or about 12 weeks were put together. Overall study findings and caveats: Seropositivity was recorded at baseline in only 5 or 6 AZD1222 recipients. Reportedly, nearly half the spike-specific TCRs target unmutated variant regions. Spike-specific TCR breadth rose after two AZD1222 doses, and depth rose as well.

Trimming took 0 bases from V and 1 from J, leaving 3 bases between them. CDR3 size: 13 residues. To note about this clone: Its antigen remains unidentified.

Clones were read by immunoSEQ multiplex PCR, and TCRdb kept only the in-frame ones, dropping some. The repertoire has 75,000 to 100,000 clones, 89% of them found once; the top ten carry around 1.6%. The sequence was obtained from an adult in good health. The source was peripheral blood, collected on day 0 of AZD1222 vaccination. The rearrangement links TRBV12-3 or TRBV12-4 to TRBJ1-1; D is uncertain. Here the CDR3 DNA reads TGTGCCAGCAGTTTAGCGGAGAACACTGAAGCTTTCTTT. Residues: CASSLAENTEAFF.